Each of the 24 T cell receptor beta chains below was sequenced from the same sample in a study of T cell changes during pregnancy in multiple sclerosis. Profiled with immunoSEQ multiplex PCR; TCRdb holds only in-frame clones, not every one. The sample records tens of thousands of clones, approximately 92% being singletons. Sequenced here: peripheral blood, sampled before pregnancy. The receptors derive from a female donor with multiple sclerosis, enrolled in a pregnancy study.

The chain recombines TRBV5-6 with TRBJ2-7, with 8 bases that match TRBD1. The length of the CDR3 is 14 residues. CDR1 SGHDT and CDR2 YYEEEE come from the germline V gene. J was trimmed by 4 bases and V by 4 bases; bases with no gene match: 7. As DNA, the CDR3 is TGTGCCAGCAGCGCGGGACAGGAACCTTACGAGCAGTACTTC. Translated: CASSAGQEPYEQYF. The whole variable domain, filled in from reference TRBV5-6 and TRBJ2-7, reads DAGVTQSPTHLIKTRGQQVTLRCSPKSGHDTVSWYQQALGQGPQFIFQYYEEEERQRGNFPDRFSGHQFPNYSSELNVNALLLGDSALYLCASSAGQEPYEQYFGPGTRLTVT.

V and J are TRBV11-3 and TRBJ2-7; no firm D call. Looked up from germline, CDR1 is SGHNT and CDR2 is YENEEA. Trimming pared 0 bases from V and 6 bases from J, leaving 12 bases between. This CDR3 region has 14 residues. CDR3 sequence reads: CASSLDRLTFEQYF. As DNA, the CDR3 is TGTGCCAGCAGCTTAGACAGGCTCACCTTCGAGCAGTACTTC.

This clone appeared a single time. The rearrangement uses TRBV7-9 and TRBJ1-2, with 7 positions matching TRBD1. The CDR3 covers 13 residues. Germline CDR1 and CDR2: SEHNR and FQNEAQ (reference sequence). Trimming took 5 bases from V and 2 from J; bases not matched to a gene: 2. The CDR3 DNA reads TGTGCCAGCAGCCCGACAGGGAACTATGGCTACACCTTC. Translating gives CASSPTGNYGYTF.

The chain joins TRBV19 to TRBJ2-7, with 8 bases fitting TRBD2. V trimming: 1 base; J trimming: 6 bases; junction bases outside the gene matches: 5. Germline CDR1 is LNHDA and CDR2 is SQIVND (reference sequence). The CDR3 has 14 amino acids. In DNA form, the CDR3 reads TGTGCCAGTAGTATAGCGGGAGGGGCCTGCGAGCAGTACTTC. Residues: CASSIAGGACEQYF.

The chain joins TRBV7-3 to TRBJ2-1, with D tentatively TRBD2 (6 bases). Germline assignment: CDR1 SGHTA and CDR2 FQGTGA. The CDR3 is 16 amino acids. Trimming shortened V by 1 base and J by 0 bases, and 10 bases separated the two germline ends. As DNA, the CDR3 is TGTGCCAGCAGCTTAATACGCGGGAACTCCTACAATGAGCAGTTCTTC. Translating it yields CASSLIRGNSYNEQFF.

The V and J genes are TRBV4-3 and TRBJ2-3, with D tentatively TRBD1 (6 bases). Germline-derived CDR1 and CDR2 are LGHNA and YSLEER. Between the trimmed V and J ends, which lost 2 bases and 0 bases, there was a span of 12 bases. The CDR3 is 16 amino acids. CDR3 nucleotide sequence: TGCGCCAGCAGCCAACCCACAGGGTTTAGCACAGATACGCAGTATTTT. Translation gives CASSQPTGFSTDTQYF.

CDR3 bases: TGTGCCAGCAGCCTGGGACAGGGTAGTGGGAGAGGTGAAGCTTTCTTT. Protein: CASSLGQGSGRGEAFF. The gene calls are TRBV14 and TRBJ1-1, with 9 bases fitting TRBD1. Germline CDR1 SGHDN, CDR2 FVKESK. The CDR3 is made up of 16 amino acids. The ends lost 4 bases at V and 7 bases at J; junction bases unmatched: 13.

CDR3 nucleotides: TGTGCCAGTAGTCTCGGCGGGTCTTCGGCCGATTTCTATGGCTACACCTTC. The encoded protein is CASSLGGSSADFYGYTF. The chain recombines TRBV19 with TRBJ1-2, with unresolved D. The germline V gene encodes CDR1 LNHDA and CDR2 SQIVND (reference sequence). This CDR3 has 17 amino acids. V was trimmed by 5 bases and J by 4 bases, leaving 23 bases between them.

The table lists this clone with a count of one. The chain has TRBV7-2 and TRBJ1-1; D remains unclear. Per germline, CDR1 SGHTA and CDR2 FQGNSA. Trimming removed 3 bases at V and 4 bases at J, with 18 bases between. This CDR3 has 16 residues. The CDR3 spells CASSFRGIVQSTEAFF. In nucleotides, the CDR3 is TGTGCCAGCAGCTTTCGGGGAATCGTTCAATCCACTGAAGCTTTCTTT.

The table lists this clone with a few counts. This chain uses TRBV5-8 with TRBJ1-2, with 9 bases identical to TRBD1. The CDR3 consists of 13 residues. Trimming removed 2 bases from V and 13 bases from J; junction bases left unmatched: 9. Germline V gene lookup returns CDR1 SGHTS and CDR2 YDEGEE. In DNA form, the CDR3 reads TGTGCCAGCAGCTTACGGACAGGGGATTCTCGCACCTTC. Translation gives CASSLRTGDSRTF. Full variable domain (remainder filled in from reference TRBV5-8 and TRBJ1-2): EAGVTQSPTHLIKTRGQQATLRCSPISGHTSVYWYQQALGLGLQFLLWYDEGEERNRGNFPPRFSGRQFPNYSSELNVNALELEDSALYLCASSLRTGDSRTFGSGTRLTVV.

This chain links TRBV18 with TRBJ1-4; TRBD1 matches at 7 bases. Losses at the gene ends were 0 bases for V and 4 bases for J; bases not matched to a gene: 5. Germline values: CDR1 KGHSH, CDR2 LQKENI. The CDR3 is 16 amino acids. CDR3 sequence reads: CASSPPGQLFNEKLFF. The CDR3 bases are TGTGCCAGCTCACCACCGGGACAGCTTTTTAATGAAAAACTGTTTTTT.

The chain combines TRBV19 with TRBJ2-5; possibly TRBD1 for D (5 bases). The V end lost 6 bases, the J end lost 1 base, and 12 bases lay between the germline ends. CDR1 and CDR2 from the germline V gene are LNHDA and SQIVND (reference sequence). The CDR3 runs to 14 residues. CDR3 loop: CASRGSDTQETQYF. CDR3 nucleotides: TGTGCCAGTAGGGGATCGGACACCCAAGAGACCCAGTACTTC.

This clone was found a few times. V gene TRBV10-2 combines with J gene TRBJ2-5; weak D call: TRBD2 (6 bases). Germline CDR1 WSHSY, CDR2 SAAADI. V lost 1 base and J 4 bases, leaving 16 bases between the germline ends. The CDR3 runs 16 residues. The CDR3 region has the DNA TGCGCCAGCAGTGAGTTGGGCTATTCGGGGGTAGAGACCCAGTACTTC. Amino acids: CASSELGYSGVETQYF.

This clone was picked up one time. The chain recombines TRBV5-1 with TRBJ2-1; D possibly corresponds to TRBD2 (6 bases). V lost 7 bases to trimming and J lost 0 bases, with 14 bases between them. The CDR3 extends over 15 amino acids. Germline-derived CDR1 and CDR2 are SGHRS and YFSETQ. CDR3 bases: TGCGCCAGCGGGCGGGACTCGGTCTCCTACAATGAGCAGTTCTTC. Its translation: CASGRDSVSYNEQFF. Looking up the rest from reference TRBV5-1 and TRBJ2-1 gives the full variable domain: KAGVTQTPRYLIKTRGQQVTLSCSPISGHRSVSWYQQTPGQGLQFLFEYFSETQRNKGNFPGRFSGRQFSNSRSEMNVSTLELGDSALYLCASGRDSVSYNEQFFGPGTRLTVL.

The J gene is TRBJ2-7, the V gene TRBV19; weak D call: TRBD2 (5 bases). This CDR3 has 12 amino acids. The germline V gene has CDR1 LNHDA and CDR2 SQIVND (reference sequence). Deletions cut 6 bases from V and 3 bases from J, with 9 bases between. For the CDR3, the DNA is TGTGCCAGTAGCGGACTGAACTACGAGCAGTACTTC. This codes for CASSGLNYEQYF.

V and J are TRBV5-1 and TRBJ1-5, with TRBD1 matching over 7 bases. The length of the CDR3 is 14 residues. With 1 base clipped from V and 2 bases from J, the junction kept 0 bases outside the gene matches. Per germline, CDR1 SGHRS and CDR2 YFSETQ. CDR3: CASSLTGGNQPQHF. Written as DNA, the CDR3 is TGCGCCAGCAGCTTGACAGGGGGCAATCAGCCCCAGCATTTT. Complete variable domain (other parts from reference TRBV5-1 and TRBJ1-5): KAGVTQTPRYLIKTRGQQVTLSCSPISGHRSVSWYQQTPGQGLQFLFEYFSETQRNKGNFPGRFSGRQFSNSRSEMNVSTLELGDSALYLCASSLTGGNQPQHFGDGTRLSIL.

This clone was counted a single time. CDR3 protein: CASSEGGHRTDTQYF. CDR3 sequence (DNA): TGTGCCAGCAGTGAAGGCGGACACCGCACAGATACGCAGTATTTT. This chain connects TRBV6-1 to TRBJ2-3; a weak D match, TRBD1 (5 bases). CDR3 length equals 15 residues. V lost 1 base and J 1 base, leaving 9 bases between the germline ends. The V gene's germline CDR1 is MNHNS and CDR2 SASEGT.

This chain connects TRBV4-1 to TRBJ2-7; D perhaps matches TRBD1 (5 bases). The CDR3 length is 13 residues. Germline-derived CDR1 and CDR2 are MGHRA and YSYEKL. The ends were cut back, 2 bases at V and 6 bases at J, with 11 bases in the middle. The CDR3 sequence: CASSQQGSAEQYF. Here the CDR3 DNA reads TGCGCCAGCAGCCAACAGGGAAGCGCCGAGCAGTACTTC.

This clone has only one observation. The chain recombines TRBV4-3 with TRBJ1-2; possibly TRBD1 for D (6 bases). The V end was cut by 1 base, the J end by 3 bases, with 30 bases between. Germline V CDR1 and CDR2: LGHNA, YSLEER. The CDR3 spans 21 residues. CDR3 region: CASSQGIQRGTTSEPDYGYTF. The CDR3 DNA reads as TGCGCCAGCAGCCAAGGAATCCAGCGTGGGACAACGTCCGAACCCGACTATGGCTACACCTTC.

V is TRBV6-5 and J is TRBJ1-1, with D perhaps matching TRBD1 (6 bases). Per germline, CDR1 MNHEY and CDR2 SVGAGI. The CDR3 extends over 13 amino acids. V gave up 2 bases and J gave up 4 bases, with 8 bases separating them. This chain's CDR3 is CASSYQGRTEAFF. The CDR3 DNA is TGTGCCAGCAGTTACCAGGGGCGCACTGAAGCTTTCTTT.

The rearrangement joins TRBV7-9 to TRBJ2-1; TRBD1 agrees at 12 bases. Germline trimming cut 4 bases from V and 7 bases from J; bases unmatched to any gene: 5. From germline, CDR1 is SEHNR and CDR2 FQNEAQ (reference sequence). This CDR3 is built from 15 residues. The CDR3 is CASSSPGQGANEQFF. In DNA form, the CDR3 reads TGTGCCAGCAGCTCGCCGGGACAGGGGGCAAATGAGCAGTTCTTC.

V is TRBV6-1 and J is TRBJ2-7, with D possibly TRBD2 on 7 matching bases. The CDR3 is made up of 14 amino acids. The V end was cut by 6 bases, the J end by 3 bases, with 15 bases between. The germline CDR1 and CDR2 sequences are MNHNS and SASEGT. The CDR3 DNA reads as TGTGCCAGCAGCAGGGAGGGGGGTGTCTACGAGCAGTACTTC. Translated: CASSREGGVYEQYF.

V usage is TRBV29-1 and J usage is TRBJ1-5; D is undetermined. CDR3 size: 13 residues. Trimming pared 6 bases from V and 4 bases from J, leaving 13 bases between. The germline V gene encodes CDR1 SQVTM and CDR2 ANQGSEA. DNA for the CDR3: TGCAGCGTAGTTGACATCCCAAATCAGCCCCAGCATTTT. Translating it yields CSVVDIPNQPQHF.

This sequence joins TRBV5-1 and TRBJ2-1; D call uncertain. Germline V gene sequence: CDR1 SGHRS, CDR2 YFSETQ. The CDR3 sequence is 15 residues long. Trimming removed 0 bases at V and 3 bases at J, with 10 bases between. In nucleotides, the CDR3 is TGCGCCAGCAGCTTGGAACCGGGTCTCTACAATGAGCAGTTCTTC. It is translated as CASSLEPGLYNEQFF.